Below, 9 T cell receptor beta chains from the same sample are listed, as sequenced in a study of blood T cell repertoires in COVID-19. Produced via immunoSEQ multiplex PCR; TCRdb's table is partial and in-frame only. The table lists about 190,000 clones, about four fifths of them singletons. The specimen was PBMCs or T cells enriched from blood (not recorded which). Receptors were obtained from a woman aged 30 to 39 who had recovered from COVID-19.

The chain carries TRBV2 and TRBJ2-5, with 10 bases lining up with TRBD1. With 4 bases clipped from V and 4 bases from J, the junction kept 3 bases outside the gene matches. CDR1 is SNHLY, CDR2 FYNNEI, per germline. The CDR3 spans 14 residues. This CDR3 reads CASSVDRGIETQYF. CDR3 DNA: TGTGCCAGCAGTGTGGACAGGGGGATAGAGACCCAGTACTTC. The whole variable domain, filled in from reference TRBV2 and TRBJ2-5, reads EPEVTQTPSHQVTQMGQEVILRCVPISNHLYFYWYRQILGQKVEFLVSFYNNEISEKSEIFDDQFSVERPDGSNFTLKIRSTKLEDSAMYFCASSVDRGIETQYFGPGTRLLVL.

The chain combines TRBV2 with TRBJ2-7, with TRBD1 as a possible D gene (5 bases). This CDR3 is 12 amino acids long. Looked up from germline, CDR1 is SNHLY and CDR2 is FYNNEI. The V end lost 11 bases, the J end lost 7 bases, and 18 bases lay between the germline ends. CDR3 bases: TGTGCCTACGCAGGGCGGCTGGCGGAGCAGTACTTC. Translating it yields CAYAGRLAEQYF. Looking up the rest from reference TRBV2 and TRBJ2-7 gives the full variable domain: EPEVTQTPSHQVTQMGQEVILRCVPISNHLYFYWYRQILGQKVEFLVSFYNNEISEKSEIFDDQFSVERPDGSNFTLKIRSTKLEDSAMYFCAYAGRLAEQYFGPGTRLTVT.

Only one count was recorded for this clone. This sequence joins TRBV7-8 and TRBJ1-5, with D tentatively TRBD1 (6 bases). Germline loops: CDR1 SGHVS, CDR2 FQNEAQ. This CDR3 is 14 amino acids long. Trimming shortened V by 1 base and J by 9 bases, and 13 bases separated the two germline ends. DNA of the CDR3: TGTGCCAGCAGCTTAGTCCGGCGGGGGGCGCCCCAGCATTTT. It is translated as CASSLVRRGAPQHF. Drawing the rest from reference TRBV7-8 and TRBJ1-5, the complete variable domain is GAGVSQSPRYKVAKRGQDVALRCDPISGHVSLFWYQQALGQGPEFLTYFQNEAQLDKSGLPSDRFFAERPEGSVSTLKIQRTQQEDSAVYLCASSLVRRGAPQHFGDGTRLSIL.

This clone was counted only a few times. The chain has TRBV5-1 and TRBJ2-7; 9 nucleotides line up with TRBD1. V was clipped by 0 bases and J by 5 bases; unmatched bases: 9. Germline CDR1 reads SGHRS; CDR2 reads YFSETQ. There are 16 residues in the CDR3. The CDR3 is CASSLAPGQGTHEQYF. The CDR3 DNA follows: TGCGCCAGCAGCTTGGCCCCGGGACAGGGCACCCACGAGCAGTACTTC.

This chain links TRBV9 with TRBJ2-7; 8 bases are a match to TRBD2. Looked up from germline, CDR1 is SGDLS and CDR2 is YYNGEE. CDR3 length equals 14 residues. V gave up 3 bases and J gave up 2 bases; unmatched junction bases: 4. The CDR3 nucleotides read TGTGCCAGCAGCGCTAGCGGGTACCCCTACGAGCAGTACTTC. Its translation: CASSASGYPYEQYF. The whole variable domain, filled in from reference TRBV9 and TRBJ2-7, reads DSGVTQTPKHLITATGQRVTLRCSPRSGDLSVYWYQQSLDQGLQFLIQYYNGEERAKGNILERFSAQQFPDLHSELNLSSLELGDSALYFCASSASGYPYEQYFGPGTRLTVT.

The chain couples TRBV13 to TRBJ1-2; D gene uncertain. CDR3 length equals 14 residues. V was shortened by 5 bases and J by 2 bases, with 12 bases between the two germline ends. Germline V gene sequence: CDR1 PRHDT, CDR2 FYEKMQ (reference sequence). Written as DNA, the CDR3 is TGTGCCAGCAGCGGAGAGGGTGAAAACTATGGCTACACCTTC. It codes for CASSGEGENYGYTF.

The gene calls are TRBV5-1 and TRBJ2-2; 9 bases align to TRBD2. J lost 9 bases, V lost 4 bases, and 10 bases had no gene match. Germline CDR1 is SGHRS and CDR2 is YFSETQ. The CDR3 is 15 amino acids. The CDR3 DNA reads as TGCGCCAGCAGCCCGGTCGTAGCGGGGGAAAGGGAGCTGTTTTTT. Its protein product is CASSPVVAGERELFF.

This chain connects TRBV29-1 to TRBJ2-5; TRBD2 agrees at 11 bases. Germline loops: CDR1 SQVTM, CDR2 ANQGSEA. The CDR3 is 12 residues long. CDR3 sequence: CGGLADGVSQYF. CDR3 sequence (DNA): TGCGGGGGACTAGCGGACGGGGTGTCCCAGTACTTC.

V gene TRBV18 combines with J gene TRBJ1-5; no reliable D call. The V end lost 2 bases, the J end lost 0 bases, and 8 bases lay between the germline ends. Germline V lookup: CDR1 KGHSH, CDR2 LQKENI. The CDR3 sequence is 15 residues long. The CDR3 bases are TGTGCCAGCTCACCAATAACAGATAGCAATCAGCCCCAGCATTTT. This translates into CASSPITDSNQPQHF. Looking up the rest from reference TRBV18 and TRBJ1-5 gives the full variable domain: NAGVMQNPRHLVRRRGQEARLRCSPMKGHSHVYWYRQLPEEGLKFMVYLQKENIIDESGMPKERFSAEFPKEGPSILRIQQVVRGDSAAYFCASSPITDSNQPQHFGDGTRLSIL.